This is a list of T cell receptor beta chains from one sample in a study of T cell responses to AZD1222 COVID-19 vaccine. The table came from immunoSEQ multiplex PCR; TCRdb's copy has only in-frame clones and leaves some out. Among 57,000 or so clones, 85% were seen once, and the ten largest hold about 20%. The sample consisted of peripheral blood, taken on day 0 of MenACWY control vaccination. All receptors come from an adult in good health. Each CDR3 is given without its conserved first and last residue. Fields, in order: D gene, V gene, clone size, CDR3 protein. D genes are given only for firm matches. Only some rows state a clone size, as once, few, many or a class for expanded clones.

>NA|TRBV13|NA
ASSLGAGNYNEQF
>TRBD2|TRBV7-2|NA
ASSLVLAGGYNEQF
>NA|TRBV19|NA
ASSRGRTPGYT
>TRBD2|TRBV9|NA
ASSSGPYSGRGLQETQY
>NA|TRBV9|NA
ASSVVGLDTEAF
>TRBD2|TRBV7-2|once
ASSLGLATSTDTQY
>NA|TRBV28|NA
ASRIIGTSGYT
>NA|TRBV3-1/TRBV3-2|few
ASSQEGGAREKLF
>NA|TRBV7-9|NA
ASSLPDSGTQY
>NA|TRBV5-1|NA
ASSSMGRTTNEQF
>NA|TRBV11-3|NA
ASSPPGNTGELF
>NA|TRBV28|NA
ASSSNPSSYNEQF
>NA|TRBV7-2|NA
ASSPWGVQTDTQY
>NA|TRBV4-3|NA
ASSQDTGTYGYT
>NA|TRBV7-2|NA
ASSLTLSTDTQY
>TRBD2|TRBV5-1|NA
ASSPSVGGSAGELF
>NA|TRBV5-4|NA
ASSPTRSYGYT
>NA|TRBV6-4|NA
ASSDSIGTDLWGYT
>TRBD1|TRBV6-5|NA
ASSYRDSGRAGELF
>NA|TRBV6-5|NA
ASSYLGTLNTEAF
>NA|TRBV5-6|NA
ASSLDIGEDSYEQY
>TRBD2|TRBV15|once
ATSSRLAYRSYNEQF
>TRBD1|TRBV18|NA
ASSPGTGENIQY
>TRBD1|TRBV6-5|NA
ASSYGTVNGYT
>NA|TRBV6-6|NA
ASRGDWGTGELF
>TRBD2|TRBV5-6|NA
ASRGAGGTYEQY
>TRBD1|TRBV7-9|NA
ASSRTGLSYEQY
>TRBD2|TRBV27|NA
ASSPNGAGGGIYNEQF
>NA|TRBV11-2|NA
ASSLVPLDTGELF
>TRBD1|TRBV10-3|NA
AISRQGESQPQH
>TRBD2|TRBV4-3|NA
ASSQVVTGTSGSNEQF
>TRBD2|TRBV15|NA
ATSSGGLAGGSY
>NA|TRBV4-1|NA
ASSHPTNNEQF
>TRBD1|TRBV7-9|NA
ASSSGGQKGGYT
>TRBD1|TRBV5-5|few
ASSPTGQDNQPQH
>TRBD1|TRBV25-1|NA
ASSDGQGVNTEAF
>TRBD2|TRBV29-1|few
SVLRTSGGEQF
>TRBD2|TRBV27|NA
ASSLSKGGLSSYNEQF
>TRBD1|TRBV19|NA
ASSLRTGGQITEAF
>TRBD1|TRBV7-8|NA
ASSPTGTGSGGYT
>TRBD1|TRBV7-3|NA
ASSYQAGTGINEQY
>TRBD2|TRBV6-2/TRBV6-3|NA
ASSQPGLAADTQY
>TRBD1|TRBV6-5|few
ASSNTGDHYGYT
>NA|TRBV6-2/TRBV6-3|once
ASSYSEGSQPQH
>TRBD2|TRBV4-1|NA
ASSPRRLAGGLSYEQY
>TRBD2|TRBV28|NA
ASSLGRAGGYEQY
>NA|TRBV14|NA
ASSQGGTKNIQY
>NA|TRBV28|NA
ASSSPIGEQY
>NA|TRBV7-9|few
ASSLSPTISYEQY
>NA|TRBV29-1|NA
SVEGESTSYEQY
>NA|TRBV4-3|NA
ASSQVPGNTEAF
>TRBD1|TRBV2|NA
ASTGQGATRPQH
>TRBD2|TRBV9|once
ASSVALAGNTGELF
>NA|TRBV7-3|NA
ASSLITLD
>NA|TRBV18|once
ASSPLDLSTDTQY
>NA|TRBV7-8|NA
ASSDSYNEQF
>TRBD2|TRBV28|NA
ASSSPGLAGRAGELF
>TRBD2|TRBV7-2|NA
ASSQIAGSAYNEQF
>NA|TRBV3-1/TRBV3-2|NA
ASSRAFNEKLF